A selection of T cell receptor beta chains follows, all from one sample in a study of T cell repertoires in cytomegalovirus infection. Using its own MiXCR run on the reads, TCRdb lists one record per CDR3 protein. The data show 160,000 or so distinct CDR3 sequences, around a quarter seen once. Material: PBMCs. These TCRs come from a human donor in good health (CMV status not recorded). Some clones in this sample may be carry-over from other donors' samples. The CDR3 runs from the conserved cysteine through the conserved F or W. D genes are given only for firm matches. Clone size is shown for a subset of rows, as once, few, many or a class of expanded clone.

V	size	J	D	DNA	CDR3
TRBV7-3	NA	TRBJ2-3	NA	TGTGCCAGCAGCTTCGATCCCGGAAGCACAGATACGCAGTATTTT	CASSFDPGSTDTQYF
TRBV7-9	few	TRBJ1-2	TRBD1	TGTGCCAGCAGTCGAGGGCGGACAGGGGGCGACTATGGCTACACCTTC	CASSRGRTGGDYGYTF
TRBV28	NA	TRBJ1-6	NA	TGTGCCAGCAGTTTAGGGGTAAATTCACCCCTCCACTTT	CASSLGVNSPLHF
TRBV15	many	TRBJ2-1	NA	TGTGCCACCAGCTCGGGTTTTCACAATGAGCAGTTCTTC	CATSSGFHNEQFF
TRBV27	many	TRBJ2-5	NA	TGTGCCAGCAGTGGCCATCCCCAAGAGACCCAGTACTTC	CASSGHPQETQYF
TRBV7-2	many	TRBJ1-5	TRBD1	TGTGCCAGCAGCGGTACAGGGGAGCGACAGCCCCAGCATTTT	CASSGTGERQPQHF
TRBV6-6	NA	TRBJ1-3	NA	TGTGCCAGCAGTTATAACCAGGGCCACGCCGGAAACACCATATATTTT	CASSYNQGHAGNTIYF
TRBV29-1	few	TRBJ1-5	NA	TGCAGCGTTCGGGTAGGCAATCAGCCCCAGCATTTT	CSVRVGNQPQHF
TRBV29-1	NA	TRBJ2-5	TRBD2	TGCAGCGTACGACTAGCGGCGGAGACCCAGTACTTC	CSVRLAAETQYF
TRBV7-2	many	TRBJ1-5	NA	TGTGCCAGCAGTAAAGGGGGGTCTCAGCCCCAGCATTTT	CASSKGGSQPQHF
TRBV7-6	once	TRBJ2-2	NA	TGTGCCAGCAACTGGGGCACTGGGGAGCTGTTTTTT	CASNWGTGELFF
TRBV28	few	TRBJ2-1	TRBD2	TGTGCCAGCAGTCTGACTAGCGGGACTGACAATGAGCAGTTCTTC	CASSLTSGTDNEQFF
TRBV5-4	few	TRBJ2-5	NA	TGTGCCAGCAGCCAAGACCAGGGGACCCAGTACTTC	CASSQDQGTQYF
TRBV19	NA	TRBJ1-2	TRBD1	TGTGCCAGTAGTATTCAAGGGACAGGTTCGGTGGGCTACACCTTC	CASSIQGTGSVGYTF
TRBV7-3	many	TRBJ2-2	TRBD2	TGTGCCAGCAGTTATATAGCGGGAGGGACCGGGGAGCTGTTTTTT	CASSYIAGGTGELFF
TRBV19	NA	TRBJ2-3	NA	TGTGCCAGTAGTCGTCTAGCTGATACGCAGTATTTT	CASSRLADTQYF
TRBV3-1	few	TRBJ1-4	NA	TGTGCCAGCAGCCCAGGAACCGGGCCCGCAACTAATGAAAAACTGTTTTTT	CASSPGTGPATNEKLFF
TRBV28	NA	TRBJ1-4	NA	TGTGCCAGCAGTTTACGGGGTACAACTAATGAAAAACTGTTTTTT	CASSLRGTTNEKLFF
TRBV28	NA	TRBJ2-5	NA	TGTGCCAGCAGTTTAATGACAGATGAAGAGACCCAGTACTTC	CASSLMTDEETQYF
TRBV28	few	TRBJ1-1	TRBD1	TGTGCCAGCAGGACAGGGGCCCCTGAAGCTTTCTTT	CASRTGAPEAFF
TRBV12-3/TRBV12-4	few	TRBJ1-1	NA	TGTGCCAGCAGTTTCCAGGGCACGAACACTGAAGCTTTCTTT	CASSFQGTNTEAFF
TRBV28	many	TRBJ2-7	NA	TGTGCCAGCAGTTTCGGCGCCTACGAGCAGTACTTC	CASSFGAYEQYF
TRBV12-3/TRBV12-4	NA	TRBJ1-2	NA	TGTGCCAGCAGTTTAAACTTGGGTGGCTACACCTTC	CASSLNLGGYTF
TRBV19	many	TRBJ2-1	TRBD2	TGTGCCAGTAGTATAGGTAGCGGGAACTCCTACAATGAGCAGTTCTTC	CASSIGSGNSYNEQFF
TRBV5-4	NA	TRBJ2-7	NA	TGTGCCAGCAGCTTCTGGGGACCTCCCTACGAGCAGTACTTC	CASSFWGPPYEQYF
TRBV12-3/TRBV12-4	many	TRBJ1-1	NA	TGTGCCAGCAGTACCACAGGGAACACTGAAGCTTTCTTT	CASSTTGNTEAFF
TRBV28	once	TRBJ1-1	NA	TGTGCCAGCAGTTTTACCGGGGGACGGAGTGAAGCTTTCTTT	CASSFTGGRSEAFF
TRBV7-2	many	TRBJ2-7	TRBD2	TGTGCCAGCAGCTTAGCGCTAGCGGGGGGCGGGTACGAGCAGTACTTC	CASSLALAGGGYEQYF
TRBV28	NA	TRBJ2-1	TRBD2	TGTGCCAGCAGTTTCATATTGACTAGCGGGTACAATGAGCAGTTCTTC	CASSFILTSGYNEQFF
TRBV6-2/TRBV6-3	NA	TRBJ1-2	NA	TGTGCCAGCAGTTACTCGAGAGGGGCGGACTATGGCTACACCTTC	CASSYSRGADYGYTF
TRBV12-5	NA	TRBJ2-3	NA	TGTGCTACGACTAGCACAGATACGCAGTATTTT	CATTSTDTQYF
TRBV10-3	few	TRBJ2-5	NA	TGTGCCATCAGTGACACAGCCACTCAAGAGACCCAGTACTTC	CAISDTATQETQYF
TRBV20-1	NA	TRBJ1-4	NA	TGCAGTGCTTCCGGGACCGAAAAACTGTTTTTT	CSASGTEKLFF
TRBV4-3	NA	TRBJ2-7	TRBD1	TGCGCCAGCAGCCAAGTGGCAAGGGGGCCCTACGAGCAGTACTTC	CASSQVARGPYEQYF
TRBV20-1	NA	TRBJ1-6	NA	TGCAGTGCTAGAGAGGGGGTGCGGGCCACTAATTCACCCCTCCACTTT	CSAREGVRATNSPLHF
TRBV7-8	many	TRBJ2-5	TRBD2	TGTGCCAGCAGCCGCGACGCCCCGACTAGCGGGGGGGCTAAAGAGACCCAGTACTTC	CASSRDAPTSGGAKETQYF
TRBV12-3/TRBV12-4	many	TRBJ1-1	NA	TGTGCCAGCAGGGCGTGGGGGGCTGGGACTGAAGCTTTCTTT	CASRAWGAGTEAFF
TRBV7-3	many	TRBJ2-5	TRBD2	TGTGCCAGCAGCCCTAGCGGGCCGGCAGAGACCCAGTACTTC	CASSPSGPAETQYF
TRBV29-1	few	TRBJ2-3	TRBD2	TGCAGCGTTGAAGCGGGAGGGCCTACAGATACGCAGTATTTT	CSVEAGGPTDTQYF
TRBV19	many	TRBJ2-7	NA	TGTGCCAGTCGAATTCCCGGGACACGAGGGGCCTACGAGCAGTACTTC	CASRIPGTRGAYEQYF
TRBV10-2	many	TRBJ2-5	TRBD2	TGCGCCTCAGCACTCGCGGGAGTCCAAGAGACCCAGTACTTC	CASALAGVQETQYF